This T cell receptor beta chain was captured by sequencing in a study of T cells in localized non-small cell lung cancer. Study findings and constraints: In the blood, greater T cell density corresponded to longer overall survival. A median of approximately 60 of the top 100 tumor clones appeared in adjacent lung, which was paired and uninvolved. Only one tumor region was sequenced, so heterogeneity remains possible. Uninvolved nearby lung showed the greatest T cell clonality, exceeding that found in tumor.

Clones were read by immunoSEQ multiplex PCR, and TCRdb kept only the in-frame ones, dropping some. The repertoire includes 40,000 to 65,000 clones, about 87% of them detected once, and roughly 16% sits in the top ten. This clone has just one count. Its matching antigen is unknown. Germline trimming cut 5 bases from V and 0 bases from J; bases unmatched to any gene: 7. This CDR3 is 17 amino acids long. CDR1 and CDR2 (germline): MNHEY, SMNVEV (reference sequence). The starting material was PBMCs, obtained before any cancer treatment. The genes are TRBV27 and TRBJ2-4; the match to TRBD1 covers 10 bases. The receptor was isolated from a female donor with stage II lung adenocarcinoma. The CDR3 DNA reads TGTGCCAGCAGTATAGACAGGGGGCTGGGAGCCAAAAACATTCAGTACTTC. This translates into CASSIDRGLGAKNIQYF.